These 16 T cell receptor beta chains originate from one sample sequenced in a study of T cell repertoires in cytomegalovirus infection. TCRdb re-called the reads with MiXCR, one entry per CDR3 protein. The sample shows under 800,000 distinct CDR3 sequences, 20% to 30% of them seen only once. Material for sequencing was CD8+ T cells from PBMCs. These receptors came from a human donor in good health (CMV status not recorded). Some clones in this sample may be carry-over from other donors' samples.

Turning to this clonotype: A much larger clone lies a single base off, so this may be a read error. V is TRBV12-3 or TRBV12-4 and J is TRBJ2-2, with a possible D match to TRBD1 (6 bases). The CDR3 totals 16 residues. V was trimmed by 3 bases and J by 3 bases, leaving 14 bases between them. The CDR3 DNA sequence: TGTGCCAGCAGTTTCAGGGGCTACGTGGACACCGGGGAGCTGTTTTTT. Its translation is CASSFRGYVDTGELFF.

In this sample, this clonotype turned up many times. This sequence joins TRBV7-2 and TRBJ1-2; maybe TRBD1 (5 bases). The CDR3 spans 15 residues. The V gene lost 1 base and the J gene lost 2 bases, with 11 bases spanning the gap. CDR1 is SGHTA, CDR2 FQGNSA, per germline. The CDR3: CASSLVQGINYGYTF. The CDR3 coding sequence is TGTGCCAGCAGCTTAGTTCAGGGAATAAACTATGGCTACACCTTC.

This clonotype was counted between two and nine times. The gene calls are TRBV5-1 and TRBJ2-2; D is perhaps TRBD2 (5 bases). This CDR3 spans 17 amino acids. In germline, CDR1 is SGHRS, CDR2 YFSETQ. Trimming removed 0 bases at V and 7 bases at J, with 19 bases between. CDR3 in DNA: TGCGCCAGCAGCTTGGCCGTCGAGGGCCCCGTGGACGGGGAGCTGTTTTTT. It yields the protein CASSLAVEGPVDGELFF.

This clonotype was detected ten times or more. The V and J genes are TRBV19 and TRBJ1-1, with D perhaps matching TRBD1 (6 bases). This CDR3 comprises 11 residues. Trimming took off 10 bases at V and 8 bases at J, with 14 bases between the two ends. Germline lookup yields CDR1 LNHDA and CDR2 SQIVND (reference sequence). CDR3 sequence reads: CATRPGAEAFF. CDR3 sequence (DNA): TGTGCCACCAGGCCGGGGGCAGAAGCTTTCTTT.

This clonotype has a handful of counts. The chain combines TRBV6-2 or TRBV6-3 with TRBJ1-2, with 7 bases lining up with TRBD1. Trimming removed 5 bases from V and 6 bases from J; junction bases left unmatched: 9. Germline-derived CDR1 and CDR2 are MNHEY and SVGEGT. CDR3 size: 14 residues. DNA for the CDR3: TGTGCCAGCAGTCCGACAGGGCAGCAGGATGGCTACACCTTC. The encoded protein is CASSPTGQQDGYTF.

At least ten counts were recorded for this clonotype. The chain couples TRBV7-9 to TRBJ2-1; TRBD2 might be the D (6 bases). Germline V CDR1 and CDR2: SEHNR, FQNEAQ (reference sequence). Trimming stripped 1 base from V and 6 bases from J, with 10 bases between. CDR3 length: 14 amino acids. For the CDR3, the DNA is TGTGCCAGCAGCTTAGTACTAGCATTCAATGAGCAGTTCTTC. Protein product: CASSLVLAFNEQFF.

As concerns this clonotype: A much larger clone is a single base away; this may be a read error. The rearrangement joins TRBV12-3 or TRBV12-4 to TRBJ2-6; weak D call: TRBD1 (5 bases). The CDR3 totals 15 residues. Written as DNA, the CDR3 is TGTGCCAGCAGTTTAGGGTTTGCTGGGGCCAACGCCCTGACTTTC. Protein product: CASSLGFAGANALTF.

This rearrangement joins TRBV6-6 to TRBJ2-7; no definite D call. The ends were cut back, 0 bases at V and 0 bases at J, with 12 bases in the middle. The germline gives CDR1 MNHNY, CDR2 SVGAGI (reference sequence). This CDR3 has 16 residues. In DNA form, the CDR3 reads TGTGCCAGCAGTTACTCCCTTGACACCAGCTCCTACGAGCAGTACGTC. Translation gives CASSYSLDTSSYEQYV.

About this clonotype itself: A much more abundant neighbour one base away suggests this may be a read error. The V gene is TRBV7-8, the J gene TRBJ1-4; D call uncertain. Germline lookup yields CDR1 SGHVS and CDR2 FQNEAQ. The V end was cut by 4 bases, the J end by 9 bases, with 9 bases between. This CDR3 is built from 12 residues. As DNA, the CDR3 is TGTGCCAGCAGCTCCAGTCCTAAAAAACTGTTTTTT. Translating it yields CASSSSPKKLFF. Combining the CDR3 with reference TRBV7-8 and TRBJ1-4 gives the whole variable domain GAGVSQSPRYKVAKRGQDVALRCDPISGHVSLFWYQQALGQGPEFLTYFQNEAQLDKSGLPSDRFFAERPEGSVSTLKIQRTQQEDSAVYLCASSSSPKKLFFGSGTQLSVL.

This rearrangement joins TRBV25-1 to TRBJ2-1; 7 nucleotides align to TRBD1. This CDR3 spans 16 amino acids. The V and J ends lost 3 bases and 2 bases, in that order; junction bases with no gene match: 7. Looked up from germline, CDR1 is MGHDK and CDR2 is SYGVNS. This CDR3 is CASSDTPGQPYNEQFF. In nucleotides, the CDR3 is TGTGCCAGCAGTGATACCCCGGGACAGCCCTACAATGAGCAGTTCTTC. The full variable domain, with the rest looked up from reference TRBV25-1 and TRBJ2-1, is EADIYQTPRYLVIGTGKKITLECSQTMGHDKMYWYQQDPGMELHLIHYSYGVNSTEKGDLSSESTVSRIRTEHFPLTLESARPSHTSQYLCASSDTPGQPYNEQFFGPGTRLTVL.

This clonotype was counted at least ten times. The rearrangement joins TRBV28 to TRBJ1-5; TRBD1 matches at 9 bases. Losses at the gene ends were 4 bases for V and 7 bases for J; bases not matched to a gene: 2. This CDR3 has 13 residues. Germline CDR1 reads MDHEN; CDR2 reads SYDVKM. The CDR3 region is CASSWTGDQPQHF. The CDR3 DNA reads TGTGCCAGCAGTTGGACAGGGGACCAGCCCCAGCATTTT.

The rearrangement uses TRBV5-6 and TRBJ2-1; 7 positions match TRBD2. J gave up 5 bases and V 2 bases, and 4 bases lay outside the gene matches. The CDR3 length is 14 residues. Germline lookup yields CDR1 SGHDT and CDR2 YYEEEE. CDR3 coding DNA: TGTGCCAGCAGCTTCGGGGAGGGCCACAATGAGCAGTTCTTC. This encodes CASSFGEGHNEQFF. The full variable domain, its missing parts supplied by reference TRBV5-6 and TRBJ2-1, is DAGVTQSPTHLIKTRGQQVTLRCSPKSGHDTVSWYQQALGQGPQFIFQYYEEEERQRGNFPDRFSGHQFPNYSSELNVNALLLGDSALYLCASSFGEGHNEQFFGPGTRLTVL.

This clonotype came up a few times. The V and J genes are TRBV28 and TRBJ2-5, with TRBD2 matching 9 bases. Germline assignment: CDR1 MDHEN and CDR2 SYDVKM. V lost 5 bases, J lost 5 bases, and 12 bases stayed unmatched. This CDR3 region has 16 residues. The CDR3 loop is CASSASGIAGVETQYF. The CDR3 DNA is TGTGCCAGCAGTGCCTCGGGAATAGCGGGGGTTGAGACCCAGTACTTC.

This clonotype was seen many times. The chain uses TRBV5-1 and TRBJ2-1; weak D call: TRBD2 (5 bases). Germline CDR1 and CDR2: SGHRS and YFSETQ. The CDR3 loop spans 11 amino acids. V gave up 4 bases and J gave up 8 bases, with 7 bases separating them. The CDR3 region is CASSAGYEQFF. For the CDR3, the DNA is TGCGCCAGCAGCGCGGGTTATGAGCAGTTCTTC. The full variable domain, rest sourced from reference TRBV5-1 and TRBJ2-1, is KAGVTQTPRYLIKTRGQQVTLSCSPISGHRSVSWYQQTPGQGLQFLFEYFSETQRNKGNFPGRFSGRQFSNSRSEMNVSTLELGDSALYLCASSAGYEQFFGPGTRLTVL.

A remark on this clonotype: This clone may be a read error of a much larger clone one base away. The rearrangement links TRBV6-2 or TRBV6-3 to TRBJ2-1; unclear D gene. The CDR3 loop spans 16 amino acids. Germline V CDR1 and CDR2: MNHEY, SVGEGT. The CDR3 nucleotides are TGTGCCGGCAGTTACTCGAGTGTTCCCTCCTACAATGAGCAGTTCTTC. Amino acids: CAGSYSSVPSYNEQFF.

In this sample, this clonotype turned up a few times. V gene TRBV19 combines with J gene TRBJ1-5; D remains unclear. The germline gives CDR1 LNHDA, CDR2 SQIVND (reference sequence). The CDR3 has 16 amino acids. The ends were cut back, 3 bases at V and 6 bases at J, with 18 bases in the middle. CDR3 loop: CASSMADEEDLQPQHF. The CDR3 DNA reads as TGTGCCAGTAGTATGGCCGACGAGGAGGACCTTCAGCCCCAGCATTTT. Combining the CDR3 with reference TRBV19 and TRBJ1-5 gives the whole variable domain DGGITQSPKYLFRKEGQNVTLSCEQNLNHDAMYWYRQDPGQGLRLIYYSQIVNDFQKGDIAEGYSVSREKKESFPLTVTSAQKNPTAFYLCASSMADEEDLQPQHFGDGTRLSIL.